These T cell receptor beta chains were read from a single sample in a study of cytomegalovirus exposure and HLA in healthy donors. The repertoire was sequenced with immunoSEQ multiplex PCR; TCRdb's copy has only in-frame clones and lacks some. The sample yields tens of thousands of clones, of which the top ten take up approximately 1.5%. Specimen: PBMCs. The receptors come from a woman aged 55-70 years in good health and CMV-seronegative. The CDR3 runs from the conserved cysteine through the conserved F or W. D genes are given only for firm matches. Some rows have no size entry. The others give once, few or many, or a class for an expanded clone.

J: TRBJ2-7; D: TRBD2; V: TRBV10-3; size: NA; CDR3: CAIGSVAGSYEQYF; DNA: TGTGCCATCGGCTCGGTAGCGGGATCCTACGAGCAGTACTTC
J: TRBJ1-3; D: NA; V: TRBV5-1; size: NA; CDR3: CASSLFSPGNTIYF; DNA: TGCGCCAGCAGCTTGTTCAGTCCTGGAAACACCATATATTTT
J: TRBJ2-1; D: NA; V: TRBV10-3; size: NA; CDR3: CAISLLAPQFF; DNA: TGTGCCATCAGCTTACTAGCTCCTCAGTTCTTC
J: TRBJ2-1; D: TRBD2; V: TRBV7-2; size: NA; CDR3: CASSWTSGIYNEQFF; DNA: TGTGCCAGCAGCTGGACTAGCGGGATCTACAATGAGCAGTTCTTC
J: TRBJ2-1; D: NA; V: TRBV27; size: NA; CDR3: CASSTGRDWDSYNEQFF; DNA: TGTGCCAGCAGTACCGGACGGGACTGGGACTCCTACAATGAGCAGTTCTTC
J: TRBJ1-5; D: TRBD1; V: TRBV4-3; size: NA; CDR3: CASSQDQGAGQPQHF; DNA: TGCGCCAGCAGCCAAGATCAGGGGGCCGGTCAGCCCCAGCATTTT
J: TRBJ2-1; D: TRBD2; V: TRBV10-2; size: NA; CDR3: CASSPGSSGYNEQFF; DNA: TGCGCCAGCAGTCCAGGGTCTAGCGGCTACAATGAGCAGTTCTTC
J: TRBJ2-1; D: TRBD2; V: TRBV5-4; size: NA; CDR3: CATTIGGSFSYNEQFF; DNA: TGTGCCACCACGATCGGGGGGAGCTTCTCCTACAATGAGCAGTTCTTC
J: TRBJ2-6; D: NA; V: TRBV15; size: NA; CDR3: CATSRDQTAGANVLTF; DNA: TGTGCCACCAGCAGAGATCAGACAGCTGGGGCCAACGTCCTGACTTTC
J: TRBJ2-3; D: TRBD1; V: TRBV7-9; size: NA; CDR3: CASSNQGADTQYF; DNA: TGTGCCAGCAGCAACCAGGGGGCGGATACGCAGTATTTT
J: TRBJ1-4; D: TRBD1; V: TRBV28; size: NA; CDR3: CASSKIGGAGEKLFF; DNA: TGTGCCAGCAGTAAAATAGGGGGCGCCGGTGAAAAACTGTTTTTT
J: TRBJ1-2; D: TRBD1; V: TRBV19; size: NA; CDR3: CASSITGDFSGYTF; DNA: TGTGCCAGTAGTATTACAGGGGATTTCTCGGGCTACACCTTC
J: TRBJ2-1; D: TRBD2; V: TRBV30; size: NA; CDR3: CAWSLYAGGPNEQFF; DNA: TGTGCCTGGAGTCTCTATGCGGGAGGGCCGAACGAGCAGTTCTTC
J: TRBJ2-2; D: TRBD2; V: TRBV18; size: NA; CDR3: CASSPGTSGDTGELFF; DNA: TGTGCCAGCTCACCGGGGACTAGCGGGGACACCGGGGAGCTGTTTTTT
J: TRBJ2-1; D: TRBD2; V: TRBV14; size: NA; CDR3: CASSRETGTSGRDNEQFF; DNA: TGTGCCAGCAGCCGTGAAACCGGGACTAGCGGGAGGGACAATGAGCAGTTCTTC
J: TRBJ2-7; D: NA; V: TRBV9; size: NA; CDR3: CASSDRYEQYF; DNA: TGTGCCAGCAGCGATCGGTACGAGCAGTACTTC
J: TRBJ1-2; D: NA; V: TRBV5-1; size: NA; CDR3: CASSLGQGTLSYTF; DNA: TGCGCCAGCAGCTTGGGACAAGGTACTCTTAGCTACACCTTC
J: TRBJ2-7; D: TRBD1; V: TRBV5-3; size: NA; CDR3: CARIGTVNYEQYF; DNA: TGTGCCAGAATCGGGACAGTCAACTACGAGCAGTACTTC
J: TRBJ1-2; D: NA; V: TRBV18; size: NA; CDR3: CASSPEDSNYGYTF; DNA: TGTGCCAGCTCACCAGAGGACAGTAACTATGGCTACACCTTC
J: TRBJ2-1; D: NA; V: TRBV7-9; size: NA; CDR3: CASSFRRQGGDRNNEQFF; DNA: TGTGCCAGCAGCTTCCGGCGCCAGGGGGGAGATAGGAACAATGAGCAGTTCTTC
J: TRBJ2-1; D: TRBD2; V: TRBV6-4; size: NA; CDR3: CASSDFWTSGNNEQFF; DNA: TGTGCCAGCAGTGACTTTTGGACTAGCGGAAACAATGAGCAGTTCTTC
J: TRBJ1-2; D: TRBD1; V: TRBV5-5; size: NA; CDR3: CASSLVTGTGADYGYTF; DNA: TGTGCCAGCAGCTTGGTCACCGGGACAGGGGCGGATTATGGCTACACCTTC
J: TRBJ1-2; D: NA; V: TRBV9; size: NA; CDR3: CASSVPNYGYTF; DNA: TGTGCCAGCAGCGTACCAAACTATGGCTACACCTTC
J: TRBJ2-7; D: NA; V: TRBV11-2; size: NA; CDR3: CASSLTRDNPYEQYF; DNA: TGTGCCAGCAGCTTGACCCGGGACAACCCCTACGAGCAGTACTTC
J: TRBJ2-5; D: NA; V: TRBV29-1; size: NA; CDR3: CSVGGDYLTGETQYF; DNA: TGCAGCGTTGGCGGCGACTACCTAACGGGGGAGACCCAGTACTTC
J: TRBJ1-2; D: NA; V: TRBV5-4; size: NA; CDR3: CASSLAREGYGYTF; DNA: TGTGCCAGCAGCTTGGCCAGGGAGGGGTATGGCTACACCTTC
J: TRBJ2-5; D: NA; V: TRBV28; size: NA; CDR3: CASTQAETQYF; DNA: TGTGCCAGCACCCAAGCCGAGACCCAGTACTTC
J: TRBJ2-3; D: TRBD2; V: TRBV30; size: NA; CDR3: CASTTSGASTDTQYF; DNA: TGTGCCTCCACTACTAGCGGAGCTAGCACAGATACGCAGTATTTT
J: TRBJ2-3; D: NA; V: TRBV25-1; size: NA; CDR3: CASSEAGYTQYF; DNA: TGTGCCAGCAGTGAGGCGGGTTATACGCAGTATTTT
J: TRBJ1-4; D: NA; V: TRBV25-1; size: NA; CDR3: CASSELGGQTNEKLFF; DNA: TGTGCCAGCAGTGAACTCGGGGGGCAAACTAATGAAAAACTGTTTTTT
J: TRBJ2-5; D: NA; V: TRBV2; size: NA; CDR3: CASSEGTGWETQYF; DNA: TGTGCCAGCAGTGAAGGTACTGGTTGGGAGACCCAGTACTTC
J: TRBJ2-2; D: NA; V: TRBV27; size: NA; CDR3: CASSLLVGTNTGELFF; DNA: TGTGCCAGCAGTTTATTGGTGGGGACTAACACCGGGGAGCTGTTTTTT
J: TRBJ1-5; D: NA; V: TRBV6-6; size: medium-sized; CDR3: CASSYAPGSQPQHF; DNA: TGTGCCAGCAGTTACGCGCCGGGAAGTCAGCCCCAGCATTTT
J: TRBJ2-4; D: NA; V: TRBV19; size: NA; CDR3: CASSIGLLAKNIQYF; DNA: TGTGCCAGTAGTATTGGACTCTTAGCCAAAAACATTCAGTACTTC
J: TRBJ2-1; D: TRBD2; V: TRBV28; size: NA; CDR3: CASSLGLAGEVDEQFF; DNA: TGTGCCAGCAGCCTAGGACTAGCGGGAGAGGTGGATGAGCAGTTCTTC
J: TRBJ1-5; D: NA; V: TRBV5-4; size: NA; CDR3: CASSFSPDGGSNQPQHF; DNA: TGTGCCAGCAGCTTCTCCCCCGACGGAGGGAGCAATCAGCCCCAGCATTTT
J: TRBJ1-5; D: NA; V: TRBV5-1; size: NA; CDR3: CASSLAGQEQPQHF; DNA: TGCGCCAGCAGCTTGGCAGGGCAAGAGCAGCCCCAGCATTTT
J: TRBJ2-5; D: TRBD1; V: TRBV5-8; size: NA; CDR3: CASSPRNRGETQYF; DNA: TGTGCCAGCAGCCCCCGGAACAGGGGAGAGACCCAGTACTTC